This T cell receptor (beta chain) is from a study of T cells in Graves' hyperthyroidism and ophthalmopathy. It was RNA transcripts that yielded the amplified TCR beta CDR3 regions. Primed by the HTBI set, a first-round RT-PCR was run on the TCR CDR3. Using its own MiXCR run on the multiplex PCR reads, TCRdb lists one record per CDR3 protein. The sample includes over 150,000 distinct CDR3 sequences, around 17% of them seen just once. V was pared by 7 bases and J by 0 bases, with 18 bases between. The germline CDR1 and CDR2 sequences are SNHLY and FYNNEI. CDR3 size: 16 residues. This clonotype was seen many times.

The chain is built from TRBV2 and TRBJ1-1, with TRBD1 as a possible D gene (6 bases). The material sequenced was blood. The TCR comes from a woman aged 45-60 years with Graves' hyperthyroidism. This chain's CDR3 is CASISLAGVMNTEAFF. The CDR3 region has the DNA TGTGCCAGCATTAGCCTAGCAGGGGTGATGAACACTGAAGCTTTCTTT.